Shown below are 24 T cell receptor beta chains from a single sample sequenced in a study of follicular helper T cells after annual influenza vaccination. Sequenced by immunoSEQ multiplex PCR; TCRdb stores in-frame clones only, minus some. This table has 3,500 to 5,000 clones, almost 85% appearing once. The time point here: 2015-2016 season, 7 days after influenza vaccination. The source material was CXCR5+ CD38- circulating T follicular helper cells from blood, sampled 7 days after influenza vaccination. Subset denoted: circulating Tfh, non-naive CD4+CXCR5+PD-1+ (ICOS+CD38+ or ICOS-CD38-). These receptors were taken from an adult who received the influenza vaccine.

The V call is TRBV5-1, the J call TRBJ1-1, with 12 bases aligning to TRBD1. This CDR3 comprises 16 residues. The junction had 5 bases not matched to a gene; V was cut back by 0 bases and J by 5 bases. Germline CDR1 is SGHRS and CDR2 is YFSETQ. CDR3 in DNA: TGCGCCAGCAGCTTGGAAGGGACAGGGGGCCGAACTGAAGCTTTCTTT. It encodes CASSLEGTGGRTEAFF.

The chain has TRBV5-1 and TRBJ1-1, with D possibly being TRBD1 (5 bases). There are 14 residues in the CDR3. Germline CDR1 reads SGHRS; CDR2 reads YFSETQ. Trimming took off 3 bases at V and 3 bases at J, with 12 bases between the two ends. CDR3 in amino acids: CASSSQDSDTEAFF. CDR3 bases: TGCGCCAGCAGCTCCCAAGACAGTGACACTGAAGCTTTCTTT. The variable domain in full, completed from reference TRBV5-1 and TRBJ1-1, reads KAGVTQTPRYLIKTRGQQVTLSCSPISGHRSVSWYQQTPGQGLQFLFEYFSETQRNKGNFPGRFSGRQFSNSRSEMNVSTLELGDSALYLCASSSQDSDTEAFFGQGTRLTVV.

In this sample, this clone turned up a few times. The chain combines TRBV28 with TRBJ1-5, with TRBD1 matching over 7 bases. The junction had 9 bases not matched to a gene; V was cut back by 8 bases and J by 2 bases. Germline assignment: CDR1 MDHEN and CDR2 SYDVKM. The CDR3 is 15 residues long. Written as DNA, the CDR3 is TGTGCCAGCTCCGACAGGGTTCGGGGCAATCAGCCCCAGCATTTT. It codes for CASSDRVRGNQPQHF.

V and J are TRBV6-1 and TRBJ2-2, with TRBD2 matching over 12 bases. The CDR3 consists of 17 residues. The junction had 9 bases not matched to a gene; V was cut back by 4 bases and J by 6 bases. CDR1 is MNHNS and CDR2 is SASEGT in the germline V gene. This CDR3 is CASSGGRLAGAPGELFF. The CDR3 DNA follows: TGTGCCAGCAGTGGGGGGAGACTAGCGGGAGCCCCCGGGGAGCTGTTTTTT.

This rearrangement joins TRBV14 to TRBJ1-1, with no clear D. Trimming stripped 4 bases from V and 4 bases from J, with 13 bases between. This CDR3 is built from 14 residues. Germline loops: CDR1 SGHDN, CDR2 FVKESK. CDR3 bases: TGTGCCAGCAGCCGGGCCCGGCGGGGCACTGAAGCTTTCTTT. Amino acids: CASSRARRGTEAFF.

The V and J genes are TRBV2 and TRBJ2-2; D is unresolved. In germline, CDR1 is SNHLY, CDR2 FYNNEI. Trimming cost V 4 bases and J 1 base, with 4 bases left between them. The CDR3 is 13 amino acids. The CDR3 DNA follows: TGTGCCAGCAGTGTCCTGAACACCGGGGAGCTGTTTTTT. This codes for CASSVLNTGELFF.

V is TRBV7-3 and J is TRBJ2-4, with D possibly TRBD2 on 7 matching bases. The CDR3 is 15 residues long. The germline gives CDR1 SGHTA, CDR2 FQGTGA. Trimming stripped 5 bases from V and 4 bases from J, with 15 bases between. The CDR3 nucleotides read TGTGCCAGCAGCCCTGGGGGGGCCGGGAAAAACATTCAGTACTTC. Translation gives CASSPGGAGKNIQYF.

This sequence joins TRBV5-1 and TRBJ2-1, with a possible D match to TRBD2 (6 bases). The CDR3 sequence is 14 residues long. Germline assignment: CDR1 SGHRS and CDR2 YFSETQ. V lost 0 bases and J 7 bases, leaving 11 bases between the germline ends. The CDR3 sequence is CASSLGASENEQFF. The CDR3 nucleotides read TGCGCCAGCAGCTTGGGGGCTAGCGAAAATGAGCAGTTCTTC.

This clone has more than one count but fewer than ten. The chain links TRBV5-4 to TRBJ2-7; tentatively, D is TRBD2 (5 bases). The CDR3 runs to 14 residues. Trimming removed 1 base at V and 2 bases at J, with 10 bases between. Germline V CDR1 and CDR2: SGHNT, YYREEE (reference sequence). CDR3 in DNA: TGTGCCAGCAGCTTGTTTGGGAGTACCTACGAGCAGTACTTC. Its protein product is CASSLFGSTYEQYF.

This chain connects TRBV27 to TRBJ2-2, with D uncertain. Germline V CDR1 and CDR2: MNHEY, SMNVEV (reference sequence). Trimming took 2 bases from V and 3 from J, leaving 1 base between them. The CDR3 is made up of 12 amino acids. The CDR3 is CASSLDTGELFF. Written as DNA, the CDR3 is TGTGCCAGCAGTTTAGACACCGGGGAGCTGTTTTTT.

This clone appeared a single time. V is TRBV6-1 and J is TRBJ2-6; D is undetermined. The CDR3 length is 16 residues. V was pared by 3 bases and J by 2 bases, with 11 bases between. Germline assignment: CDR1 MNHNS and CDR2 SASEGT. The CDR3 DNA is TGTGCCAGCAGTGACAGGTCGGGTGCTGGGGCCAACGTCCTGACTTTC. This translates into CASSDRSGAGANVLTF.

The chain employs TRBV14 and TRBJ2-5; D is undetermined. Germline lookup yields CDR1 SGHDN and CDR2 FVKESK. The V and J ends lost 0 bases and 5 bases respectively, with 10 bases between them. The CDR3 spans 14 residues. CDR3 region: CASSQEAYRETQYF. CDR3 nucleotide sequence: TGTGCCAGCAGCCAAGAGGCCTATAGGGAGACCCAGTACTTC.

V is TRBV7-8 and J is TRBJ1-2, with TRBD1 identical over 8 bases. Germline CDR1 SGHVS, CDR2 FQNEAQ. Trimming cost V 0 bases and J 7 bases; bases outside gene matches: 4. The CDR3 spans 14 residues. CDR3: CASSLAGTGAGYTF. CDR3 sequence (DNA): TGTGCCAGCAGCTTAGCCGGGACAGGAGCTGGCTACACCTTC.

This clone was counted only a few times. The rearrangement uses TRBV2 and TRBJ2-5; 9 bases line up with TRBD2. The V segment lost 7 bases and the J segment 5 bases; nucleotides outside the gene matches: 8. The CDR3 consists of 14 residues. Germline values: CDR1 SNHLY, CDR2 FYNNEI. DNA for the CDR3: TGTGCCAGCACTATGGGACTAGCAGGGGAGACCCAGTACTTC. It yields the protein CASTMGLAGETQYF.

This chain joins TRBV30 and TRBJ2-5; no clear D. The V gene lost 5 bases and the J gene lost 6 bases, with 10 bases spanning the gap. The CDR3 loop spans 11 amino acids. Germline V gene data show CDR1 as GTSNPN and CDR2 as SVGIG (reference sequence). CDR3 nucleotide sequence: TGTGCCTGGGGAAAGTGGCAGACCCAGTACTTC. Translated, it gives CAWGKWQTQYF.

In its sample, this clone was seen a few times. The chain has TRBV30 and TRBJ1-5; D is undetermined. From germline, CDR1 is GTSNPN and CDR2 SVGIG (reference sequence). V was pared by 2 bases and J by 4 bases, with 9 bases between. This CDR3 is 13 amino acids long. This chain's CDR3 is CAWSIKGNQPQHF. The DNA for the CDR3 is TGTGCCTGGAGTATCAAGGGAAATCAGCCCCAGCATTTT.

The chain uses TRBV28 and TRBJ1-1, with a possible D match to TRBD1 (6 bases). The germline V and J ends were trimmed by 2 bases and 4 bases, with 14 bases remaining between them. Germline CDR1 and CDR2: MDHEN and SYDVKM. This CDR3 comprises 15 residues. The CDR3 loop reads CASSLRGQGTTEAFF. The CDR3 DNA is TGTGCCAGCAGTTTAAGGGGCCAGGGGACCACTGAAGCTTTCTTT.

CDR3 DNA: TGTGCCAGCAGCCGGCGACTAGCGGGAGGCACAGATACGCAGTATTTT. Its protein product is CASSRRLAGGTDTQYF. This chain joins TRBV5-8 and TRBJ2-3, with 12 bases identical to TRBD2. CDR1 is SGHTS, CDR2 YDEGEE, per germline. The CDR3 contains 16 residues. The V gene end was trimmed by 4 bases and the J gene end by 1 base; junction bases not matched to a gene: 4.

This clone was recorded once. The chain has TRBV11-3 and TRBJ2-1; TRBD2 aligns across 8 bases. Germline V lookup: CDR1 SGHNT, CDR2 YENEEA. After removal of 5 bases from V and 4 bases from J, the junction contained 7 bases not matched to a gene. The CDR3 length is 15 residues. The CDR3 is CASSTSGGTYNEQFF. The CDR3 DNA sequence: TGTGCCAGCAGCACCAGCGGGGGAACATACAATGAGCAGTTCTTC.

The CDR3 DNA sequence: TGTGCCAGCATAAAGCCTCCGGGCAACACCGGGGAGCTGTTTTTT. Translated: CASIKPPGNTGELFF. This chain connects TRBV28 to TRBJ2-2; D is unresolved. Germline assignment: CDR1 MDHEN and CDR2 SYDVKM. Deletions cut 7 bases from V and 2 bases from J, with 14 bases between. CDR3 length: 15 residues. Full variable domain (outside the CDR3, taken from reference TRBV28 and TRBJ2-2): DVKVTQSSRYLVKRTGEKVFLECVQDMDHENMFWYRQDPGLGLRLIYFSYDVKMKEKGDIPEGYSVSREKKERFSLILESASTNQTSMYLCASIKPPGNTGELFFGEGSRLTVL.

This clone was counted a few times. V usage is TRBV30 and J usage is TRBJ1-2, with D possibly TRBD1 on 5 matching bases. The germline CDR1 and CDR2 sequences are GTSNPN and SVGIG (reference sequence). The CDR3 runs 14 residues. The V end lost 1 base, the J end lost 4 bases, and 13 bases lay between the germline ends. The CDR3 reads CAWSGSRDGYGYTF. CDR3 bases: TGTGCCTGGAGTGGGAGCCGGGACGGCTATGGCTACACCTTC.

The V gene is TRBV6-1, the J gene TRBJ1-1, with 10 bases that match TRBD1. Germline CDR1 is MNHNS and CDR2 is SASEGT. The V segment lost 8 bases and the J segment 8 bases; nucleotides outside the gene matches: 11. The CDR3 runs 14 residues. CDR3 bases: TGTGCCAGCTGCTTACCGGGACAGGGGTTAGAAGCTTTCTTT. Translated: CASCLPGQGLEAFF.

The CDR3 coding sequence is TGTGCCAGCAGCTTTGGGGCGGCGAACACCGGGGAGCTGTTTTTT. Protein sequence: CASSFGAANTGELFF. The chain is built from TRBV13 and TRBJ2-2; tentative D call: TRBD1 (5 bases). Trimming removed 3 bases at V and 0 bases at J, with 8 bases between. Germline V CDR1 and CDR2: PRHDT, FYEKMQ (reference sequence). CDR3 length equals 15 residues.

CDR3 coding DNA: TGTGCCAGCAGTACCTCGAGGCGGGGGGCACCTGGAAACACCATATATTTT. This gives the protein CASSTSRRGAPGNTIYF. The rearrangement joins TRBV27 to TRBJ1-3, with a possible D match to TRBD1 (6 bases). This CDR3 spans 17 amino acids. The V gene lost 5 bases and the J gene lost 2 bases, with 19 bases spanning the gap. Germline-derived CDR1 and CDR2 are MNHEY and SMNVEV (reference sequence).